A selection of T cell receptor beta chains follows, all from one sample in a study of T-cell memory formation after mild COVID-19. TCRdb analysed the 5' RACE reads with MiXCR anew, one entry per CDR3 protein. The sample has under 200,000 distinct CDR3 sequences; approximately 12% are singletons. The specimen sequenced was PBMCs or a T cell subset sorted from them (not recorded which). The receptor set was obtained from a man aged 18-30 years who had mild COVID-19 (a few samples of this study predate the infection). Cell type and time point are not known. Both conserved end residues are part of each CDR3.

v_call	j_call	cdr3_aa
TRBV4-3	TRBJ2-7	CASSQDRSSYEQYF
TRBV7-9	TRBJ1-3	CASSRFGSGNTIYF
TRBV20-1	TRBJ1-5	CSARDRKVGSAPQHF
TRBV7-9	TRBJ2-1	CASSTGQGLGEQFF
TRBV6-1	TRBJ2-2	CASISRTNTGELFF
TRBV5-1	TRBJ1-1	CASSRGPDTEAFF
TRBV5-5	TRBJ1-1	CASSPPGGYTEAFF
TRBV5-1	TRBJ2-7	CASSNGQREQYF
TRBV30	TRBJ1-1	CAWTPVGNTEAFF
TRBV29-1	TRBJ1-6	CSVATSSYSPLHF
TRBV7-2	TRBJ2-6	CASNVGTGGANVLTF
TRBV2	TRBJ1-2	CASRDREYGGYTF
TRBV25-1	TRBJ1-3	CASSRGGTIAGNTIYF
TRBV10-3	TRBJ2-2	CAIRGGGATGELFF
TRBV6-4	TRBJ1-1	CASRRDREGTEAFF
TRBV5-1	TRBJ2-1	CASSLVRTGGLFHEQFF
TRBV12-3/TRBV12-4	TRBJ2-2	CASSLLDTGELFF
TRBV20-1	TRBJ1-5	CSAREDTNQPQHF
TRBV7-6	TRBJ2-1	CASSLNQGGEQFF
TRBV20-1	TRBJ1-2	CSANSGGALDGYTF
TRBV4-2	TRBJ2-7	CASSSDRGYEQYF
TRBV12-3/TRBV12-4	TRBJ1-3	CASSLTQAPGNTIYF
TRBV28	TRBJ2-2	CASRTLHRELFF
TRBV7-9	TRBJ1-1	CASSLIPNTEAFF
TRBV7-2	TRBJ2-5	CASSLGASWETQYF
TRBV12-3/TRBV12-4	TRBJ2-7	CASSPGTSGRGRIEQYF
TRBV14	TRBJ2-3	CASSQERRADTQYF
TRBV5-6	TRBJ1-3	CASSLTAGTGINTIYF
TRBV9	TRBJ2-4	CASSVLGDRDRAIQYF
TRBV7-3	TRBJ2-1	CASSSYGNEQFF
TRBV5-1	TRBJ2-1	CASSLRLLAGDEQFF
TRBV7-2	TRBJ2-1	CASSIRGNEQFF
TRBV18	TRBJ2-5	CASSPARVQETQYF
TRBV7-2	NA	CARPPGAFRDYEQYF
TRBV7-9	TRBJ1-4	CASTRTNEKLFF
TRBV11-2	TRBJ1-3	CASSSSGGNTIYF
TRBV7-2	TRBJ2-5	CASSWGLGETQYF
TRBV7-3	TRBJ2-1	CASSPGGGEQFF
TRBV7-9	TRBJ1-5	CASSFDTGGQSNQPQHF
TRBV20-1	TRBJ1-3	CSASLWDSGNTIYF
TRBV6-5	TRBJ1-6	CASSYDRGKSALHF
TRBV7-3	TRBJ2-6	CASSQGQASGANVLTF
TRBV7-2	TRBJ2-1	CASSPDSYNEQFF
TRBV5-6	TRBJ2-7	CASSGKDYSYEQYF
TRBV18	TRBJ2-7	CASSEGLKSSYEQYF
TRBV20-1	TRBJ1-5	CSASRGRSNQPQHF
TRBV5-4	TRBJ2-6	CASRLGDSSGANVLTF
TRBV4-3	TRBJ2-1	CASSQELDSGVQFF
TRBV6-2/TRBV6-3	TRBJ2-5	CAAWRAVGETQYF
TRBV7-2	TRBJ2-5	CASSLHTQETQYF
TRBV28	TRBJ2-1	CASSGTGPSASSYNEQFF
TRBV5-1	TRBJ2-1	CASSLGLGTVAYNEQFF
TRBV5-1	TRBJ1-1	CASREQGMNTEAFF
TRBV5-1	TRBJ1-4	CASSWGTGGSEKLFF
TRBV10-3	TRBJ2-7	CAMGAGYTYEQYF